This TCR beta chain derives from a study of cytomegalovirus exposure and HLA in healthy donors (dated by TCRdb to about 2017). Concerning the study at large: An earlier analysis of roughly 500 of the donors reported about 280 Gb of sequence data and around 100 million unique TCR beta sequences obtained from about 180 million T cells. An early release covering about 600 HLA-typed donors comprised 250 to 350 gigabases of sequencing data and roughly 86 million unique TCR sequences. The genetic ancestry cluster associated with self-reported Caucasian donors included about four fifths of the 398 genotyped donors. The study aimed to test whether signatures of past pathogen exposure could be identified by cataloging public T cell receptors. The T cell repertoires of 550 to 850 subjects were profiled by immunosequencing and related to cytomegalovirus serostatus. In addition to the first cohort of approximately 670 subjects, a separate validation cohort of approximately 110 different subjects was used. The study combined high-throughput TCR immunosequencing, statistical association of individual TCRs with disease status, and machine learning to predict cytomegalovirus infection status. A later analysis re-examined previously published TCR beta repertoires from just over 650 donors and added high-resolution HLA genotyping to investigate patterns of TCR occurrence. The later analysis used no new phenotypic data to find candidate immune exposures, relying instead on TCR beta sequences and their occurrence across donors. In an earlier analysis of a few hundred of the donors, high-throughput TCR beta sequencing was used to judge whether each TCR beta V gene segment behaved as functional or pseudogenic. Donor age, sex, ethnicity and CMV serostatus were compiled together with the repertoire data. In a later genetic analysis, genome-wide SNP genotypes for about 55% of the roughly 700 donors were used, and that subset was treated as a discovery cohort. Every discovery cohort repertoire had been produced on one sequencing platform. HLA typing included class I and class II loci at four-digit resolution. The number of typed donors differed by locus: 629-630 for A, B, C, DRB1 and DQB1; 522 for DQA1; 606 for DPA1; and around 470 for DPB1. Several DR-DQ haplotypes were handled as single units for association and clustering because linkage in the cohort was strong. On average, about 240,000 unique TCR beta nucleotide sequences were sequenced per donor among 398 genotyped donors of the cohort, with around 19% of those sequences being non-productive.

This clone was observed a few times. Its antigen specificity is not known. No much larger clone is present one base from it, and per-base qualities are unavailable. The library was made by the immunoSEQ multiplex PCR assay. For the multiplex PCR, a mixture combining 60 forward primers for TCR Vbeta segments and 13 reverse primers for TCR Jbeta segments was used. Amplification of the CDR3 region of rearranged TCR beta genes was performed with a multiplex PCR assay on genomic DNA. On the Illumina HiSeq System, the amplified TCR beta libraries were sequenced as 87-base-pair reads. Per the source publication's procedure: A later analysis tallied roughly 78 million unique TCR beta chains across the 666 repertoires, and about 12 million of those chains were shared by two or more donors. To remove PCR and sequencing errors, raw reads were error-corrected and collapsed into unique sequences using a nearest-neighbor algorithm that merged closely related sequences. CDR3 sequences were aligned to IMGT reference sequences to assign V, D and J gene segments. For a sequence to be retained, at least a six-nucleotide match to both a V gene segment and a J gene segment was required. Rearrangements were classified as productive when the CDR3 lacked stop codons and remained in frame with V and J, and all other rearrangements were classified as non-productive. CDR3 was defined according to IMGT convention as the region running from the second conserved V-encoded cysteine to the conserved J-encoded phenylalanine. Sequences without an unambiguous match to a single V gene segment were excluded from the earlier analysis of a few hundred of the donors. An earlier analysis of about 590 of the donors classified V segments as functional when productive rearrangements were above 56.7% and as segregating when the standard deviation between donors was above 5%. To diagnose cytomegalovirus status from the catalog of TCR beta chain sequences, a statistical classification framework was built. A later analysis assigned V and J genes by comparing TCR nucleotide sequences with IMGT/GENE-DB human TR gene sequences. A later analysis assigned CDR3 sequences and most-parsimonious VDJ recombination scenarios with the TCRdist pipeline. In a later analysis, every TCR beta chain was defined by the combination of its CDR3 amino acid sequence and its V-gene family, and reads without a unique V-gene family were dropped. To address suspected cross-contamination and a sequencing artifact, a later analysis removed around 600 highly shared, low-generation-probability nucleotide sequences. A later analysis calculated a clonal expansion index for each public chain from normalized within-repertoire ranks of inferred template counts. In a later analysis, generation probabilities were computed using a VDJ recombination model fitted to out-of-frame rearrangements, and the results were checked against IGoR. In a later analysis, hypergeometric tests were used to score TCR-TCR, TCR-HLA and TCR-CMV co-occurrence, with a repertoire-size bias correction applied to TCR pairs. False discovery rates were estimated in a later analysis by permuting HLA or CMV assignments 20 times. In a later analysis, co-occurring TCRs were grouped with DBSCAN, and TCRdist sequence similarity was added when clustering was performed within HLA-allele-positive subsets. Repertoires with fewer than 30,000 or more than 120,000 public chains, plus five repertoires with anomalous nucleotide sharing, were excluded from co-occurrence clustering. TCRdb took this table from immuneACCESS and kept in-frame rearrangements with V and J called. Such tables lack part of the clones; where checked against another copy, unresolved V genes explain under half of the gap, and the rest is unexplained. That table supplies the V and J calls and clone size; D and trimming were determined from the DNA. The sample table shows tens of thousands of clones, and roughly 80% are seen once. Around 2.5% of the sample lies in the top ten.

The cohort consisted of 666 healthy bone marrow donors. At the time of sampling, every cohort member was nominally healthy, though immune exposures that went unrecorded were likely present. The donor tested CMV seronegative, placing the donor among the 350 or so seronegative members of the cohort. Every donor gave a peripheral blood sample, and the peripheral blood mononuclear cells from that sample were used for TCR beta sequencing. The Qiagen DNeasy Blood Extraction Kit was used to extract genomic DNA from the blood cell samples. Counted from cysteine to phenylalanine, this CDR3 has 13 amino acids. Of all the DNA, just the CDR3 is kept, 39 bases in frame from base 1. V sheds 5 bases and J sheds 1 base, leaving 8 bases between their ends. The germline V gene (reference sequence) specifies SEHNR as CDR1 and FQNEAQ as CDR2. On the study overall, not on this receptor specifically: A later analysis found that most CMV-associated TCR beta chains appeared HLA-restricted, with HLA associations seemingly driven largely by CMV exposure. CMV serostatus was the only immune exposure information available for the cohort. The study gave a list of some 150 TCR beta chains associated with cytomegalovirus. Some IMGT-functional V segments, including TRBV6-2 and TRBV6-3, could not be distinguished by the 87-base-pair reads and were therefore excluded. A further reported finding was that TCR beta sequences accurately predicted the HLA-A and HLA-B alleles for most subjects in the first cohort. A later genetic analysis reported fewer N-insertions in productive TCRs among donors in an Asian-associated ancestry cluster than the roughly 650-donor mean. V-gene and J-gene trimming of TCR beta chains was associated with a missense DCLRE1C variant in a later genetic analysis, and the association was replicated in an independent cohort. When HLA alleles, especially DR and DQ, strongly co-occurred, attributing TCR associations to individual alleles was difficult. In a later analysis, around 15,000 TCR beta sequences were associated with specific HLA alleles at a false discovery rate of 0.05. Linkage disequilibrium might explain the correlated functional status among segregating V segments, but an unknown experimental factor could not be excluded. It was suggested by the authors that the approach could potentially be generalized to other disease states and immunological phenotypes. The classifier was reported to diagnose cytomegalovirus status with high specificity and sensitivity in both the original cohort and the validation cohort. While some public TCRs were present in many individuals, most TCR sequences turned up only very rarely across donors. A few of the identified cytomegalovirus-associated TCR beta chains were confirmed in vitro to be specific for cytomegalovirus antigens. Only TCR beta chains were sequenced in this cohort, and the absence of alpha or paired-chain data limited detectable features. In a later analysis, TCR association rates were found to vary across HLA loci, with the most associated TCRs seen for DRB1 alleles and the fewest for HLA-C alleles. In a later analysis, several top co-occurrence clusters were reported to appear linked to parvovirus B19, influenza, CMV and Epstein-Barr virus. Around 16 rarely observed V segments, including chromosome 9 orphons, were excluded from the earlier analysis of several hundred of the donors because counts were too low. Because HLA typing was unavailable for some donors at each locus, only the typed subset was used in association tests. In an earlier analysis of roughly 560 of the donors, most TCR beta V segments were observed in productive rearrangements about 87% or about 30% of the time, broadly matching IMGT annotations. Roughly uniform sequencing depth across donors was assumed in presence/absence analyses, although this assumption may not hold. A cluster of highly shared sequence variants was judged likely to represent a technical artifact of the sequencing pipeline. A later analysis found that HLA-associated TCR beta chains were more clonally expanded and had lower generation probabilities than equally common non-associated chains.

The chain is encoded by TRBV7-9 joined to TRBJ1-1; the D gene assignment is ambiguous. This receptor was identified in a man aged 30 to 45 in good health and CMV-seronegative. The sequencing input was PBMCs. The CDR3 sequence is CASSRTTNTEAFF. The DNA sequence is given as TGTGCCAGCAGCCGAACAACGAACACTGAAGCTTTCTTT.